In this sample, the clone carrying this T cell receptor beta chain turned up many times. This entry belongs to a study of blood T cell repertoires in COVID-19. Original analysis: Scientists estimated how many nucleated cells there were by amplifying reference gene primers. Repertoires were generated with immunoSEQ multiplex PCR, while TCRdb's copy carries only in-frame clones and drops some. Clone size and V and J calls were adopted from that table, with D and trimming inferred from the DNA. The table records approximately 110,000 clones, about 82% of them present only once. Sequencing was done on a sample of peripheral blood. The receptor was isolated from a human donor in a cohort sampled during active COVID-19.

CDR3 nucleotides: TGTGCCAGCAGTGAACCCAGCGGGATCCAGCAGTTCTTC. This sequence encodes CASSEPSGIQQFF. The chain links TRBV25-1 to TRBJ2-1; 7 bases map to TRBD2. The V segment lost 2 bases and the J segment 11 bases; nucleotides outside the gene matches: 6. The length of the CDR3 is 13 residues. In germline, CDR1 is MGHDK, CDR2 SYGVNS.